A single sample gave rise to the 2 T cell receptor beta chains below, sequenced in a study of cytomegalovirus exposure and HLA in healthy donors. PCR amplification relied on 60 Vbeta primers (plus 13 Jbeta primers). Some clones are missing from TCRdb's copy, which holds only in-frame ones; the method was immunoSEQ multiplex PCR. This repertoire includes approximately 210,000 clones. Sequencing input: PBMCs. These receptors were taken from a woman in her 30s in good health and CMV-seropositive.

J is TRBJ1-5 and V is TRBV6-4, with 10 nucleotides matching TRBD1. Germline CDR1 MRHNA, CDR2 SNTAGT. V was pared by 6 bases and J by 5 bases, with 7 bases of the junction left unmatched. The CDR3 covers 15 residues. CDR3 protein: CASSVRGTGDQPQHF. DNA for the CDR3: TGTGCCAGCAGCGTCCGAGGGACAGGGGATCAGCCCCAGCATTTT.

V and J are TRBV4-3 and TRBJ1-2; maybe TRBD1 (5 bases). Trimming left V 0 bases short and J 2 bases short, with 10 bases between. There are 15 residues in the CDR3. From germline, CDR1 is LGHNA and CDR2 YSLEER. As DNA, the CDR3 is TGCGCCAGCAGCCAAGATCTCGGGGGAAACTATGGCTACACCTTC. Translation gives CASSQDLGGNYGYTF.